This record covers a single T cell receptor (beta chain). The sample belongs to a study of blood T cell repertoires in COVID-19. Study-wide context: Samples representing acute and convalescent COVID-19 were sourced from the United States, Italy and Spain. From T cells, B-cell-depleted T cells, or PBMCs came the material, which was cDNA or gDNA.

Germline-derived CDR1 and CDR2 are SGHTA and FQGTGA. This CDR3 is 16 amino acids long. J lost 5 bases, V lost 6 bases, and 11 bases had no gene match. In the authors' methods: Nucleated cell counts were estimated from reference gene primer amplification. The repertoire was sequenced with immunoSEQ multiplex PCR; TCRdb's copy has only in-frame clones and lacks some. That table is the source of V, J and clone size, and D and trimming were worked out from the DNA. Altogether about 160,000 clones are present, under 80% being singletons, with the ten largest covering 2.5% to 3%. The sequence derives from a man between 65 and 85 years old with acute or convalescent COVID-19. The rearrangement uses TRBV7-3 and TRBJ2-3; TRBD1 aligns across 10 bases. The sample comprised peripheral blood. The CDR3 loop is CASRGAGTGVEDTQYF. The CDR3 DNA is TGTGCCAGCAGGGGGGCTGGGACAGGGGTGGAAGATACGCAGTATTTT. Full variable domain (rest looked up from reference TRBV7-3 and TRBJ2-3): GAGVSQTPSNKVTEKGKYVELRCDPISGHTALYWYRQSLGQGPEFLIYFQGTGAADDSGLPNDRFFAVRPEGSVSTLKIQRTERGDSAVYLCASRGAGTGVEDTQYFGPGTRLTVL.